These 22 T cell receptor beta chains were all obtained from the same sample, sequenced in a study of blood T cell repertoires in COVID-19. Produced via immunoSEQ multiplex PCR; TCRdb's table is partial and in-frame only. The data contain 30,000 to 50,000 clones, over 75% of them singletons. The sequenced sample was peripheral blood. Receptors originate from a man older than 75 with active or convalescent COVID-19.

The rearrangement uses TRBV18 and TRBJ2-5, with TRBD2 matching 10 bases. With V trimmed by 5 bases and J by 2 bases, 5 bases remained unmatched. The CDR3 loop spans 15 amino acids. Germline V gene data show CDR1 as KGHSH and CDR2 as LQKENI. CDR3 DNA: TGTGCCAGCTCAGGTGGACTAGCGGTACAAGAGACCCAGTACTTC. Translation: CASSGGLAVQETQYF.

This clone appeared once. The chain joins TRBV20-1 to TRBJ1-5; the D gene is possibly TRBD1 (5 bases). The CDR3 extends over 16 amino acids. The V end was cut by 3 bases, the J end by 0 bases, with 15 bases between. Looked up from germline, CDR1 is DFQATT and CDR2 is SNEGSKA (reference sequence). This CDR3 is CSASGTPSYSNQPQHF. The CDR3 region has the DNA TGCAGTGCTAGTGGGACTCCCTCCTATAGCAATCAGCCCCAGCATTTT.

The chain is built from TRBV28 and TRBJ1-3, with D possibly matching TRBD1 (6 bases). V lost 6 bases and J 0 bases, leaving 12 bases between the germline ends. Germline V gene sequence: CDR1 MDHEN, CDR2 SYDVKM. The CDR3 length is 15 residues. CDR3 residues: CASSRGTSSGNTIYF. In DNA form, the CDR3 reads TGTGCCAGCAGCCGAGGGACAAGCTCTGGAAACACCATATATTTT. The whole variable domain, remainder taken from reference TRBV28 and TRBJ1-3, is DVKVTQSSRYLVKRTGEKVFLECVQDMDHENMFWYRQDPGLGLRLIYFSYDVKMKEKGDIPEGYSVSREKKERFSLILESASTNQTSMYLCASSRGTSSGNTIYFGEGSWLTVV.

This chain uses TRBV6-5 with TRBJ1-6; 8 bases agree with TRBD1. Per germline, CDR1 MNHEY and CDR2 SVGAGI. The J segment lost 2 bases and the V segment lost 4 bases, leaving 4 bases of the junction unmatched. The CDR3 covers 16 residues. This CDR3 is CASSSPGGAYNSPLHF. CDR3 bases: TGTGCCAGCAGTTCTCCAGGGGGCGCCTATAATTCACCCCTCCACTTT.

The chain carries TRBV5-1 and TRBJ2-5; 7 bases match TRBD1. V dropped 5 bases and J dropped 5; count of bases not matched to a gene: 12. The CDR3 contains 15 residues. CDR1 is SGHRS, CDR2 YFSETQ, per germline. The CDR3 loop reads CASRPSTGAGETQYF. The CDR3 coding sequence is TGCGCCAGCAGGCCCTCTACAGGGGCGGGCGAGACCCAGTACTTC.

The V and J genes are TRBV3-1 (or the pseudogene TRBV3-2) and TRBJ2-2, with 13 bases lining up with TRBD2. The V gene end was trimmed by 0 bases and the J gene end by 5 bases; junction bases not matched to a gene: 6. This CDR3 is built from 18 residues. CDR1 and CDR2 from the germline V gene are LGHDT and YNNKEL (reference sequence). CDR3 bases: TGTGCCAGCAGCCAAGAACTAGCGGGGGGGCCGCGGACCGGGGAGCTGTTTTTT. Protein product: CASSQELAGGPRTGELFF.

The chain joins TRBV7-3 to TRBJ1-2; 9 nucleotides match TRBD1. CDR1 and CDR2 (germline): SGHTA, FQGTGA. This CDR3 contains 14 residues. J was trimmed by 8 bases and V by 5 bases; bases with no gene match: 9. In DNA form, the CDR3 reads TGTGCCAGCAGCCCTAAACAGGGGGCTGTCGGCTACACCTTC. It yields the protein CASSPKQGAVGYTF.

This chain joins TRBV9 and TRBJ2-1; 12 bases align to TRBD2. Germline V lookup: CDR1 SGDLS, CDR2 YYNGEE. V trimming: 4 bases; J trimming: 0 bases; junction bases outside the gene matches: 5. The CDR3 has 17 amino acids. This CDR3 reads CASSPQGLAGSYNEQFF. In DNA, the CDR3 is TGTGCCAGCAGCCCACAGGGACTAGCGGGCTCCTACAATGAGCAGTTCTTC.

This sequence joins TRBV3-1 (or the pseudogene TRBV3-2) and TRBJ2-7, with D tentatively TRBD2 (6 bases). Between the trimmed V and J ends, which lost 6 bases and 3 bases, there was a span of 18 bases. This CDR3 contains 15 residues. The germline V gene encodes CDR1 LGHDT and CDR2 YNNKEL (reference sequence). CDR3 amino acids: CASSPRRGDGYEQYF. CDR3 DNA: TGTGCCAGCAGTCCTAGGAGGGGAGACGGCTACGAGCAGTACTTC.

This clone was observed a handful of times. The rearrangement uses TRBV5-1 and TRBJ1-5; the match to TRBD1 covers 7 bases. CDR1 and CDR2 (germline): SGHRS, YFSETQ. The CDR3 runs to 14 residues. With 4 bases clipped from V and 6 bases from J, the junction kept 7 bases outside the gene matches. The CDR3 loop reads CASSLGTASQPQHF. DNA for the CDR3: TGCGCCAGCAGCCTGGGGACAGCAAGTCAGCCCCAGCATTTT.

The chain couples TRBV28 to TRBJ1-5, with 10 bases lining up with TRBD1. CDR3 size: 15 residues. CDR1 is MDHEN and CDR2 is SYDVKM in the germline V gene. The V gene end was trimmed by 6 bases and the J gene end by 1 base; junction bases not matched to a gene: 3. CDR3 protein: CASRVTGGSNQPQHF. The CDR3 DNA reads TGTGCCAGCAGGGTGACAGGGGGCAGCAATCAGCCCCAGCATTTT.

The V call is TRBV28, the J call TRBJ2-5, with 9 bases that match TRBD1. With 1 base clipped from V and 5 bases from J, the junction kept 11 bases outside the gene matches. The V gene's germline CDR1 is MDHEN and CDR2 SYDVKM. The CDR3 spans 17 residues. CDR3: CASSLSKQGANEETQYF. CDR3 DNA: TGTGCCAGCAGTTTATCGAAACAGGGGGCGAATGAGGAGACCCAGTACTTC.

V and J are TRBV24-1 and TRBJ2-1, with 14 bases matching TRBD2. This CDR3 spans 14 amino acids. Looked up from germline, CDR1 is KGHDR and CDR2 is SFDVKD. The V and J ends lost 10 bases and 6 bases, in that order; junction bases with no gene match: 4. CDR3 residues: CATGTSGSGNEQFF. As DNA, the CDR3 is TGTGCCACGGGGACTAGCGGGAGTGGCAATGAGCAGTTCTTC.

V gene TRBV5-1 combines with J gene TRBJ2-2, with D perhaps matching TRBD2 (5 bases). The CDR3 loop spans 18 amino acids. Trimming left V 0 bases short and J 3 bases short, with 18 bases between. CDR1 is SGHRS and CDR2 is YFSETQ in the germline V gene. DNA of the CDR3: TGCGCCAGCAGCTTGGTAGTAGTAGCGCGGCTGGACACCGGGGAGCTGTTTTTT. Residues: CASSLVVVARLDTGELFF.

This clone showed up just once. V gene TRBV7-6 combines with J gene TRBJ2-3; 7 nucleotides align to TRBD2. This CDR3 spans 16 amino acids. Germline CDR1 is SGHVS and CDR2 is FNYEAQ. J gave up 5 bases and V 1 base, and 9 bases lay outside the gene matches. The CDR3: CASSLEPRGGGDTQYF. The CDR3 region has the DNA TGTGCCAGCAGCTTAGAGCCCCGCGGGGGAGGAGATACGCAGTATTTT.

The CDR3 spells CAWSVETYEQFF. The CDR3 DNA follows: TGTGCCTGGAGTGTAGAAACTTATGAGCAGTTCTTC. V gene TRBV30 combines with J gene TRBJ2-1; D gene ambiguous. V lost 0 bases and J lost 8, with 8 bases in between. Germline V lookup: CDR1 GTSNPN, CDR2 SVGIG (reference sequence). The CDR3 is 12 residues long.

This clone was seen only a few times. J is TRBJ1-5 and V is TRBV6-5, with D perhaps matching TRBD1 (6 bases). The ends were cut back, 7 bases at V and 2 bases at J, with 12 bases in the middle. The CDR3 loop spans 14 amino acids. Germline V gene lookup returns CDR1 MNHEY and CDR2 SVGAGI. The CDR3 protein is CASNLGGGNQPQHF. The DNA for the CDR3 is TGTGCCAGCAACCTAGGGGGTGGCAATCAGCCCCAGCATTTT.

This chain connects TRBV5-1 to TRBJ1-5, with D uncertain. Germline CDR1 and CDR2: SGHRS and YFSETQ. V shed 5 bases and J shed 3 bases, with 12 bases lying between them. This CDR3 comprises 14 residues. The CDR3 is CASSADGNNQPQHF. CDR3 nucleotide sequence: TGCGCCAGCAGTGCCGACGGGAACAATCAGCCCCAGCATTTT. The whole variable domain, remainder taken from reference TRBV5-1 and TRBJ1-5, is KAGVTQTPRYLIKTRGQQVTLSCSPISGHRSVSWYQQTPGQGLQFLFEYFSETQRNKGNFPGRFSGRQFSNSRSEMNVSTLELGDSALYLCASSADGNNQPQHFGDGTRLSIL.

This clone has only one observation. This chain links TRBV30 with TRBJ1-4; no clear D gene. The CDR3 is 12 residues long. Germline V gives CDR1 GTSNPN, CDR2 SVGIG (reference sequence). The V and J ends lost 5 bases and 5 bases respectively, with 9 bases between them. CDR3 in amino acids: CAWGLGNEKLFF. The CDR3 nucleotides are TGTGCCTGGGGACTAGGCAATGAAAAACTGTTTTTT.

The genes are TRBV7-9 and TRBJ2-5; weak D call: TRBD1 (5 bases). Germline values: CDR1 SEHNR, CDR2 FQNEAQ (reference sequence). The CDR3 contains 14 residues. Trimming removed 5 bases at V and 0 bases at J, with 10 bases between. The CDR3 DNA follows: TGTGCCAGCAGCCAAGCAGGGTACCAAGAGACCCAGTACTTC. It codes for CASSQAGYQETQYF.

This rearrangement joins TRBV10-3 to TRBJ2-7; perhaps TRBD1 as D (6 bases). Trimming pared 10 bases from V and 4 bases from J, leaving 20 bases between. The germline gives CDR1 ENHRY, CDR2 SYGVKD. There are 14 residues in the CDR3. CDR3: CATTESGTPYEQYF. CDR3 nucleotides: TGTGCCACCACGGAGTCGGGGACACCTTACGAGCAGTACTTC.

This chain uses TRBV5-1 with TRBJ1-2; D not resolved. The V and J ends lost 4 bases and 4 bases respectively, with 11 bases between them. Looked up from germline, CDR1 is SGHRS and CDR2 is YFSETQ. This CDR3 region has 13 residues. The CDR3 here is CASSPQQSYGYTF. The CDR3 DNA reads TGCGCCAGCAGCCCCCAACAGAGCTATGGCTACACCTTC.